A selection of T cell receptor beta chains follows, all from one sample in a study of cytomegalovirus exposure and HLA in healthy donors. The repertoire was sequenced with immunoSEQ multiplex PCR; TCRdb's copy has only in-frame clones and lacks some. This sample has 150,000 to 180,000 clones, with 60% to 80% found just once. Sample: PBMCs. The receptors here all came from a man aged 25 to 40 in good health and CMV-seropositive. Both conserved end residues are part of each CDR3. A clone size is listed for some rows: how often the clone was seen (once, few, many), or a class if it is expanded.

>NA|TRBV5-4|TRBJ2-5
CASSTTLDSQETQYF
>few|TRBV6-5|TRBJ1-1
CASRPFTGGTEAFF
>NA|TRBV11-2|TRBJ2-1
CASSLMIDNEQFF
>NA|TRBV7-9|TRBJ2-2
CASSLGPRLAGPGTGELFF
>NA|TRBV6-5|NA
CASSYVGPAFESEQYF
>NA|TRBV7-6|TRBJ2-1
CASSFGGGVGNEQFF
>NA|TRBV9|TRBJ2-3
CASSVGVRDRDTQYF
>NA|TRBV20-1|TRBJ2-3
CSADSARTQYF
>NA|TRBV2|TRBJ2-2
CASSEGPTSRNTGELFF
>NA|TRBV19|TRBJ1-1
CASRDWTLNTEAFF
>NA|TRBV6-6|TRBJ2-7
CASSSILYEQYF
>NA|TRBV28|TRBJ1-2
CASKEGAEGYTF
>NA|TRBV19|TRBJ2-1
CASSITTSGINEQFF
>NA|TRBV14|TRBJ1-1
CASSQDSNTEAFF
>once|TRBV11-3|TRBJ2-7
CASSLTGGVGEQYF
>NA|TRBV19|TRBJ1-5
CASTRGQGYNQPQHF
>few|TRBV5-1|TRBJ2-3
CASSLRGTTGDTQYF
>NA|TRBV25-1|TRBJ1-5
CASSPTSADHQPQHF
>NA|TRBV5-1|TRBJ2-5
CASSSRDRGQETQYF
>NA|TRBV6-5|TRBJ2-1
CASSLSGQGAGEQFF
>NA|TRBV2|TRBJ2-6
CASSTDRDRAGANVLTF
>NA|TRBV27|TRBJ2-7
CASSLRVSYEQYF
>few|TRBV4-2|TRBJ1-1
CASSHPQGLTEAFF
>NA|TRBV15|TRBJ1-1
CATSRAGPLAFF
>NA|TRBV28|TRBJ1-4
CASSLSAGDPEELFF
>NA|TRBV28|TRBJ2-3
CASSLPPGISGRAETDTQYF
>NA|TRBV13|TRBJ2-2
CASSPGGDAGVTGELFF
>few|TRBV19|TRBJ1-5
CASTMGQGASNQPQHF
>NA|TRBV7-2|TRBJ1-1
CASSLYLGGTEAFF
>NA|TRBV2|TRBJ2-7
CASTLGLRPSPLEQYF
>NA|TRBV28|TRBJ2-3
CASNLAGVEDTQYF
>NA|TRBV5-4|TRBJ1-2
CASSLDESTYGYTF
>NA|TRBV10-3|TRBJ2-5
CAISDGTSRETQYF
>NA|TRBV7-2|TRBJ2-2
CASSQTSGNTGELFF
>few|TRBV11-2|TRBJ1-2
CASSLEYGQNYGYTF
>NA|TRBV4-1|TRBJ2-7
CASGEREGLGQYF
>once|TRBV28|TRBJ2-5
CASRNYRGRREETQYF
>NA|TRBV28|TRBJ1-2
CASSLYMADTYGYTF
>NA|TRBV5-1|TRBJ2-1
CASSLLGQRDNEQFF
>NA|TRBV4-2|TRBJ2-5
CASSRGTGGETQYF
>NA|TRBV6-1|TRBJ2-1
CASQKELADEQFF
>NA|TRBV6-5|TRBJ2-7
CASSMGGYEQYF
>NA|TRBV27|NA
CASGQGESEQYF
>NA|TRBV30|TRBJ2-1
CAWTLSGTDNEQFF
>NA|TRBV18|TRBJ1-1
CASSPGQDNTEAFF
>few|TRBV27|TRBJ2-1
CASSLDRGPSKQFF